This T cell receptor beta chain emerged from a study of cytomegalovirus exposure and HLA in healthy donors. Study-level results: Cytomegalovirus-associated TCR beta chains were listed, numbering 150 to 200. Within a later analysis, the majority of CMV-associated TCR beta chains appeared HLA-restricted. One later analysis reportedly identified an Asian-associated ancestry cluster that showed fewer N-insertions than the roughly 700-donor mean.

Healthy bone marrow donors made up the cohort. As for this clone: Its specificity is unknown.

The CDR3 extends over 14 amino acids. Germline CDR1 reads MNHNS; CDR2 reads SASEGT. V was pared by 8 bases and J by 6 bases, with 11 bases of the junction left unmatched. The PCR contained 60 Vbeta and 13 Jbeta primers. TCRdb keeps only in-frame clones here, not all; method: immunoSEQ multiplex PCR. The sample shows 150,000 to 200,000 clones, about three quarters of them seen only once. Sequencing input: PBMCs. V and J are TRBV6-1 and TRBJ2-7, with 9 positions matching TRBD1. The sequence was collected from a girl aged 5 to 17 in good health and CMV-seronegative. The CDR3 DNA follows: TGTGCCAGCCGAGGGCCCGGGACAGGGCGCGAGCAGTACTTC. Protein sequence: CASRGPGTGREQYF.